Sequencing of this TCR beta chain was carried out in a study of blood T cell repertoires in COVID-19. About the research overall: PBMCs, B-cell-depleted T cells, or T cells were the source of the cDNA or gDNA that made up the material.

Participant-reported clinical history was the basis for cohort assignment. As handled by the study authors: Nucleated cell number was recorded as an estimate derived from reference gene primer amplification. Clones were read by immunoSEQ multiplex PCR, and TCRdb kept only the in-frame ones, dropping some. V and J calls and clone size follow that table, whereas D and trimming were derived from the DNA. The sample includes 82,000 or so clones, around 89% of them seen just once. The V and J ends lost 4 bases and 5 bases, in that order; junction bases with no gene match: 10. The CDR3 has 15 residues. The germline gives CDR1 MNHEY, CDR2 SMNVEV (reference sequence).

The genes are TRBV27 and TRBJ1-2; 7 bases fit TRBD1. The clonotype originates from a woman aged 45 to 65 with acute COVID-19. The sample was PBMCs or T cells enriched from blood (not recorded which). The CDR3, as DNA: TGTGCCAGCAGTTCATACAGGGGTCCCCATTATGGCTACACCTTC. It codes for CASSSYRGPHYGYTF.